The next 24 T cell receptor beta chains were all read from a single sample in a study of CD8 T cells in ankylosing spondylitis. Study-level results: In ankylosing spondylitis blood, a motif of roughly 8 highly homologous TCR beta variants appeared characteristic.

MiXCR, applied by TCRdb to the 5' RACE reads, yields one record per CDR3 protein. Altogether 700,000 to 850,000 distinct CDR3 sequences are present, 12% being singletons, with the ten largest covering approximately 0.46%. Their antigen targets remain unknown. What was sequenced was blood, either unsorted or a sorted T cell fraction (not recorded which). These receptors were obtained from a male donor with ankylosing spondylitis.

This clonotype was seen more than once but under ten times. The germline gene is not matched at one end of the junction; a read error may be the cause. The V call is TRBV7-2, the J call TRBJ2-2, with D perhaps matching TRBD1 (6 bases). The CDR3 is 15 amino acids. From germline, CDR1 is SGHTA and CDR2 FQGNSA. The CDR3 protein is CASSLGTYNTGELFF. The CDR3 DNA follows: TGTGCCAGCAGTTTAGGGACATACAACACCGGGGAGCTGTTTTTT.

This clonotype has only a few counts. The genes are TRBV7-2 and TRBJ1-4, with D possibly matching TRBD1 (6 bases). Germline values: CDR1 SGHTA, CDR2 FQGNSA. The V end lost 1 base, the J end lost 6 bases, and 12 bases lay between the germline ends. The CDR3 extends over 15 amino acids. As DNA, the CDR3 is TGTGCCAGCAGCTTAGGCGGGACAACATATGAAAAACTGTTTTTT. Protein: CASSLGGTTYEKLFF.

This clonotype has ten or more counts. The CDR3 here is CSFSQGGRTDTQYF. In nucleotides, the CDR3 is TGCAGCTTTAGTCAGGGGGGCCGCACAGATACGCAGTATTTT. This sequence joins TRBV29-1 and TRBJ2-3; TRBD1 might be the D (7 bases). Germline CDR1 SQVTM, CDR2 ANQGSEA. Trimming took 8 bases from V and 1 from J, leaving 16 bases between them. The CDR3 length is 14 residues.

A few counts support this clonotype. The J gene is TRBJ2-7, the V gene TRBV6-1, with TRBD1 matching 9 bases. Germline V gives CDR1 MNHNS, CDR2 SASEGT. Losses at the gene ends were 6 bases for V and 3 bases for J; bases not matched to a gene: 6. The CDR3 contains 14 residues. The CDR3 here is CASRDRGGVYEQYF. In DNA, the CDR3 is TGTGCCAGCAGGGACAGGGGAGGGGTCTACGAGCAGTACTTC.

A word on this clonotype: A junction end diverges from the germline sequence, so it may reflect a read error. The J gene is TRBJ2-5, the V gene TRBV20-1; weak D call: TRBD1 (6 bases). The V gene's germline CDR1 is DFQATT and CDR2 SNEGSKA (reference sequence). CDR3 length: 12 amino acids. Here the CDR3 reads CRARGNQETQYF. DNA for the CDR3: TGCAGAGCTAGGGGGAACCAAGAGACCCAGTACTTC.

This clonotype has at least ten counts. CDR3 nucleotides: TGCGCCAGCAGCTTGGGTTCGGCGGGGGACTACACTGAAGCTTTCTTT. Its protein product is CASSLGSAGDYTEAFF. The V call is TRBV5-1, the J call TRBJ1-1, with D perhaps TRBD1 (5 bases). The CDR3 spans 16 residues. Between the trimmed V and J ends, which lost 0 bases and 3 bases, there was a span of 15 bases. Germline CDR1 reads SGHRS; CDR2 reads YFSETQ.

V gene TRBV10-3 combines with J gene TRBJ2-3, with D possibly being TRBD1 (5 bases). Germline V gene data show CDR1 as ENHRY and CDR2 as SYGVKD. V dropped 6 bases and J dropped 4 bases, with 8 bases sitting between them. The CDR3 has 12 residues. CDR3 sequence reads: CAIRTDSDTQYF. The CDR3 nucleotides are TGTGCCATCAGGACAGATTCAGATACGCAGTATTTT.

The V gene is TRBV7-9, the J gene TRBJ2-5; possible D gene TRBD2, 5 bases. This CDR3 spans 14 amino acids. The V end was cut by 2 bases, the J end by 5 bases, with 12 bases between. CDR1 and CDR2 from the germline V gene are SEHNR and FQNEAQ (reference sequence). The CDR3 loop is CASSLPRGMETQYF. CDR3 sequence (DNA): TGTGCCAGCAGCTTACCACGGGGAATGGAGACCCAGTACTTC.

At least ten counts were recorded for this clonotype. The V gene is TRBV20-1, the J gene TRBJ2-1, with 8 bases that match TRBD2. Per the germline V gene, CDR1 is DFQATT and CDR2 is SNEGSKA (reference sequence). This CDR3 region has 15 residues. Trimming at V came to 6 bases and at J to 6 bases, leaving 13 bases not matched to a gene. DNA of the CDR3: TGCAGTGCCCCCTGGTTAGCGGGGTTCTCCAATGAGCAGTTCTTC. Encoded protein: CSAPWLAGFSNEQFF.

Of note for this clonotype: One end of the junction varies from germline; a read error may be responsible. The V call is TRBV20-1, the J call TRBJ2-3; TRBD2 matches at 9 bases. Germline lookup yields CDR1 DFQATT and CDR2 SNEGSKA (reference sequence). The CDR3 consists of 18 residues. The chain's CDR3 is CCARGTGTSHPSTDTQYF. The CDR3, as DNA: TGCTGTGCTAGAGGGACCGGGACTAGCCATCCAAGCACAGATACGCAGTATTTT.

At least ten counts were recorded for this clonotype. The chain has TRBV29-1 and TRBJ2-5; 7 positions match TRBD1. The V and J ends lost 4 bases and 4 bases, in that order; junction bases with no gene match: 9. In germline, CDR1 is SQVTM, CDR2 ANQGSEA. The CDR3 has 14 residues. CDR3 coding DNA: TGCAGCGTTGCAGCTTGGACAGGAGGAGAGACCCAGTACTTC. This codes for CSVAAWTGGETQYF.

The chain carries TRBV5-1 and TRBJ1-1; 7 bases align to TRBD1. With V trimmed by 4 bases and J by 0 bases, 3 bases remained unmatched. This CDR3 contains 14 residues. CDR1 is SGHRS and CDR2 is YFSETQ in the germline V gene. The CDR3 loop is CASSTGQLNTEAFF. In DNA, the CDR3 is TGCGCCAGCAGCACGGGACAGCTGAACACTGAAGCTTTCTTT.

This clonotype was counted only a few times. V usage is TRBV7-9 and J usage is TRBJ2-1; 12 bases agree with TRBD1. With V trimmed by 0 bases and J by 13 bases, 4 bases remained unmatched. The CDR3 is 14 amino acids. From germline, CDR1 is SEHNR and CDR2 FQNEAQ (reference sequence). CDR3 DNA: TGTGCCAGCAGCTTAGCCCGGGACAGGGGGCTTCAGTTCTTC. This gives the protein CASSLARDRGLQFF. The whole variable domain, remainder taken from reference TRBV7-9 and TRBJ2-1, is DTGVSQNPRHKITKRGQNVTFRCDPISEHNRLYWYRQTLGQGPEFLTYFQNEAQLEKSRLLSDRFSAERPKGSFSTLEIQRTEQGDSAMYLCASSLARDRGLQFFGPGTRLTVL.

In its sample, this clonotype was seen a few times. The V call is TRBV7-8, the J call TRBJ2-1; D could derive from TRBD1 or TRBD2 (5 bases each). V was pared by 1 base and J by 6 bases, with 19 bases between. Germline V gene sequence: CDR1 SGHVS, CDR2 FQNEAQ. There are 17 residues in the CDR3. The CDR3 loop is CASSLGAAGRVRNEQFF. The CDR3 nucleotides read TGTGCCAGCAGCTTAGGGGCGGCAGGGAGAGTTCGCAATGAGCAGTTCTTC.

This clonotype was detected only a few times. The V call is TRBV20-1, the J call TRBJ2-2, with TRBD2 matching over 14 bases. The germline V gene has CDR1 DFQATT and CDR2 SNEGSKA (reference sequence). This CDR3 contains 15 residues. The trim removed 6 bases at V and 3 bases at J, leaving 3 bases unmatched. The CDR3 sequence is CSATTSGRDTGELFF. The CDR3 coding sequence is TGCAGTGCCACGACTAGCGGGAGGGACACCGGGGAGCTGTTTTTT.

The gene calls are TRBV18 and TRBJ2-5, with D hard to call. CDR3 size: 13 residues. V lost 3 bases, J lost 1 base, and 6 bases lay in between. CDR1 KGHSH and CDR2 LQKENI come from the germline V gene. CDR3 coding DNA: TGTGCCAGCTCACCGACACCCCAAGAGACCCAGTACTTC. Its protein product is CASSPTPQETQYF.

V and J are TRBV27 and TRBJ2-5, with D tentatively TRBD2 (6 bases). The CDR3 covers 12 residues. V lost 5 bases, J lost 10 bases, and 14 bases lay in between. The germline V gene encodes CDR1 MNHEY and CDR2 SMNVEV (reference sequence). In DNA form, the CDR3 reads TGTGCCAGCAGTAAACCGGAGGGGATCCAGTACTTC. It specifies CASSKPEGIQYF.

This clonotype was counted only a few times. The V and J genes are TRBV20-1 and TRBJ2-5; 7 positions match TRBD1. Germline CDR1 DFQATT, CDR2 SNEGSKA (reference sequence). CDR3 length equals 12 residues. Germline trimming cut 5 bases from V and 5 bases from J; bases unmatched to any gene: 5. The CDR3: CSAWDSRETQYF. The CDR3 DNA reads TGCAGTGCTTGGGACAGTAGGGAGACCCAGTACTTC.

This clonotype was seen only a few times. The J gene is TRBJ2-3, the V gene TRBV4-3, with 8 bases identical to TRBD2. The CDR3 spans 16 residues. Germline CDR1 LGHNA, CDR2 YSLEER. Trimming took 0 bases from V and 6 from J; bases not matched to a gene: 8. The CDR3: CASSQDTGGARDTQYF. The CDR3, as DNA: TGCGCCAGCAGCCAAGATACCGGGGGGGCACGGGATACGCAGTATTTT.

The J gene is TRBJ1-1, the V gene TRBV7-9; 8 nucleotides align to TRBD1. The CDR3 totals 15 residues. V was pared by 5 bases and J by 3 bases, with 8 bases of the junction left unmatched. Germline lookup yields CDR1 SEHNR and CDR2 FQNEAQ (reference sequence). In nucleotides, the CDR3 is TGTGCCAGCAGCACAGGACAGGGTAAACACACTGAAGCTTTCTTT. Translating it yields CASSTGQGKHTEAFF.

V gene TRBV5-1 combines with J gene TRBJ2-1; 13 bases map to TRBD2. This CDR3 is 17 amino acids long. Germline V gives CDR1 SGHRS, CDR2 YFSETQ. J was trimmed by 6 bases and V by 4 bases; bases with no gene match: 10. CDR3 sequence reads: CASSAPGTSGITNEQFF. The CDR3 coding sequence is TGCGCCAGCAGCGCCCCCGGGACTAGCGGGATCACCAATGAGCAGTTCTTC.

This clonotype was observed a few times. This rearrangement joins TRBV20-1 to TRBJ2-7, with D maybe TRBD2 (7 bases). The germline V gene encodes CDR1 DFQATT and CDR2 SNEGSKA (reference sequence). The CDR3 totals 15 residues. Trimming removed 3 bases at V and 2 bases at J, with 17 bases between. The CDR3 protein is CSASRGGRPTYEQYF. Here the CDR3 DNA reads TGCAGTGCTAGTCGCGGGGGCCGCCCTACCTACGAGCAGTACTTC.

V gene TRBV14 combines with J gene TRBJ2-1; 10 positions agree with TRBD1. The CDR3 loop spans 13 amino acids. Germline CDR1 reads SGHDN; CDR2 reads FVKESK. The J segment lost 13 bases and the V segment lost 2 bases, leaving 5 bases of the junction unmatched. The chain's CDR3 is CASSQRDRGGQFF. CDR3 nucleotide sequence: TGTGCCAGCAGCCAACGGGACAGGGGTGGCCAGTTCTTC. Based on the CDR3 plus reference TRBV14 and TRBJ2-1, the full variable domain is EAGVTQFPSHSVIEKGQTVTLRCDPISGHDNLYWYRRVMGKEIKFLLHFVKESKQDESGMPNNRFLAERTGGTYSTLKVQPAELEDSGVYFCASSQRDRGGQFFGPGTRLTVL.

This clonotype appeared a few times. The chain joins TRBV10-3 to TRBJ2-5; possible D gene TRBD2, 5 bases. Germline V lookup: CDR1 ENHRY, CDR2 SYGVKD. Trimming took off 10 bases at V and 4 bases at J, with 25 bases between the two ends. The CDR3 length is 16 residues. The CDR3 bases are TGTGCCACCGAGGTAGCAGCGGAGAAAGGCACAGAGACCCAGTACTTC. This translates into CATEVAAEKGTETQYF.